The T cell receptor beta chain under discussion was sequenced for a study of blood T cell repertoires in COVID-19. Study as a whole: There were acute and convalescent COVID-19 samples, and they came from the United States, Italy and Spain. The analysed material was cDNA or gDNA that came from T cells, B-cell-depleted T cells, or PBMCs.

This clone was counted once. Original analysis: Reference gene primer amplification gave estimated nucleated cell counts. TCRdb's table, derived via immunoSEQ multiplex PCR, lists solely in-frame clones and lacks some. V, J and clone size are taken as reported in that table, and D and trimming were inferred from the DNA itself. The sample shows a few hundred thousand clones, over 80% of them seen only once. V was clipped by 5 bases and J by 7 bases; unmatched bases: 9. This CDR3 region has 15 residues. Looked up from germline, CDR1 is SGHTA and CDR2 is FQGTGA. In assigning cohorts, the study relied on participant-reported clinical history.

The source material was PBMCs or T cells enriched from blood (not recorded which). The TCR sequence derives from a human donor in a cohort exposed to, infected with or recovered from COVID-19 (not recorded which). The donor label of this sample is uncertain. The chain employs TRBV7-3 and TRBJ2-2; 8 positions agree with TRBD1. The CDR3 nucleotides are TGTGCCAGCAGCGCGTCGACAGGGGCGATCGGGGAGCTGTTTTTT. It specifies CASSASTGAIGELFF.